This T cell receptor (beta chain) is drawn from a study of CD8 T cells in ankylosing spondylitis. Findings and caveats of the study: Earlier reports found some motif variants in synovial fluid and blood in reactive arthritis. Matched synovial fluid from ankylosing spondylitis patients was reported to be enriched for disease-linked clones. One TCR beta motif, made up of roughly eight highly homologous variants, appeared characteristic of ankylosing spondylitis blood.

The length of the CDR3 is 13 residues. V was pared by 3 bases and J by 6 bases, with 13 bases between. Germline V gene sequence: CDR1 SGDLS, CDR2 YYNGEE. It was by quantitative 5'-RACE with molecular barcodes that TCR beta libraries were made. TCRdb redid the calling of the 5' RACE reads with MiXCR, one entry per CDR3 protein. The sample has 9,500 to 10,000 distinct CDR3 sequences; around 6% are singletons. A remark on this clonotype: Its antigen remains unidentified.

The receptor was derived from a female donor with ankylosing spondylitis or in good health (not recorded which). This chain uses TRBV9 with TRBJ2-7; tentatively, D is TRBD1 (6 bases). Source material: blood, either unsorted or a sorted T cell fraction (not recorded which). CDR3 DNA: TGTGCCAGCAGCGCCACAGGGTACCCCGAGCAGTACTTC. It is translated as CASSATGYPEQYF.